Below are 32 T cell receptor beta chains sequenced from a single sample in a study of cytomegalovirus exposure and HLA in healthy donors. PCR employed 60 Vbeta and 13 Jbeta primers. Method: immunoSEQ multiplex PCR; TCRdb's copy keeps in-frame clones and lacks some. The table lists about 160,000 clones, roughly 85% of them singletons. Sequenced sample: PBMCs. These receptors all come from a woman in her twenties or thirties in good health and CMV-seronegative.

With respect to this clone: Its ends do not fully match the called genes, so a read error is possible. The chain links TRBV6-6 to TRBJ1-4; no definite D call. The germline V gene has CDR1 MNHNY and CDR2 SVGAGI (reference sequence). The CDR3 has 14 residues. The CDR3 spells CARRHVIYHEKLLF. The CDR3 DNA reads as TGTGCCCGCAGGCACGTAATCTACCATGAAAAACTGCTTTTT.

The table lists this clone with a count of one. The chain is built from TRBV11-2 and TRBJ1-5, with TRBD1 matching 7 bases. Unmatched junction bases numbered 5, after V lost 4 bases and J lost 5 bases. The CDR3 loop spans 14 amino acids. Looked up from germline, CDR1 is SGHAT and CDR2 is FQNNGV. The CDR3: CASSSRDRYQPQHF. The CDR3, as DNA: TGTGCCAGCAGCTCCCGGGACAGATATCAGCCCCAGCATTTT. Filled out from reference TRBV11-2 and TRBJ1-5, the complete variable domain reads EAGVAQSPRYKIIEKRQSVAFWCNPISGHATLYWYQQILGQGPKLLIQFQNNGVVDDSQLPKDRFSAERLKGVDSTLKIQPAKLEDSAVYLCASSSRDRYQPQHFGDGTRLSIL.

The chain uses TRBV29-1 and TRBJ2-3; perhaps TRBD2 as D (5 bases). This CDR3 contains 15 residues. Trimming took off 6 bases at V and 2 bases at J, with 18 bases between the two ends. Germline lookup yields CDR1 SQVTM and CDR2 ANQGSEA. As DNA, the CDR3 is TGCAGCGTCCCCGTGACGAAGCGGATCACAGATACGCAGTATTTT. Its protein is CSVPVTKRITDTQYF.

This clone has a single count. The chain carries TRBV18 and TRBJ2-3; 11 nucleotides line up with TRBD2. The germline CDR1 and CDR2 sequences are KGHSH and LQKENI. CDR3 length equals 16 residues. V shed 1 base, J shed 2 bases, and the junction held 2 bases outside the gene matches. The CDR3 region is CASSPRTSGYTDTQYF. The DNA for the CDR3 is TGTGCCAGCTCACCACGGACTAGCGGGTACACAGATACGCAGTATTTT.

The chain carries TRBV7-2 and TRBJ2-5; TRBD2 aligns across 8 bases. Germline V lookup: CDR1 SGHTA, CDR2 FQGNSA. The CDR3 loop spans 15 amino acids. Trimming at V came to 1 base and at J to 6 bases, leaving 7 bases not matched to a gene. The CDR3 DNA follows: TGTGCCAGCAGCTTAGATACTAGCGGTCCTCAGACCCAGTACTTC. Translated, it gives CASSLDTSGPQTQYF.

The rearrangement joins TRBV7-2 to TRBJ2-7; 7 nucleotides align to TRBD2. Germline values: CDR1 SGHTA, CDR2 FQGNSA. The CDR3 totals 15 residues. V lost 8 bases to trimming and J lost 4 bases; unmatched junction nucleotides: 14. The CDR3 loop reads CASERLGAGEYEQYF. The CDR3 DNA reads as TGTGCCAGCGAACGGCTAGGGGCGGGGGAATACGAGCAGTACTTC.

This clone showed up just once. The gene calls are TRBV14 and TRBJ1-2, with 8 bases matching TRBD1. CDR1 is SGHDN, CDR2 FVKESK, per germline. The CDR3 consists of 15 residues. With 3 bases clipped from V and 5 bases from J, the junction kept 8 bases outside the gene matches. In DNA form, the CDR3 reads TGTGCCAGCAGCCAGCAGGGGGCTGGCTGGTATGGCTACACCTTC. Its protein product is CASSQQGAGWYGYTF.

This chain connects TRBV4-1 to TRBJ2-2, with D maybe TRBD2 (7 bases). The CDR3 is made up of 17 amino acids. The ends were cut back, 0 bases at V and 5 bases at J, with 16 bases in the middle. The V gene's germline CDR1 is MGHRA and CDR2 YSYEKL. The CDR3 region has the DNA TGCGCCAGCAGCCAAGATGGGGGCGGGAGAAGAACCGGGGAGCTGTTTTTT. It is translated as CASSQDGGGRRTGELFF.

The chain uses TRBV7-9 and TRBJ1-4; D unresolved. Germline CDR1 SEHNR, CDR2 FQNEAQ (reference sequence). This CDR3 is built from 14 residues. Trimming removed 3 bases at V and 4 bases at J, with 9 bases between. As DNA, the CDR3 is TGTGCCAGCAGCTTCGAGGCAGATAATGAAAAACTGTTTTTT. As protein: CASSFEADNEKLFF.

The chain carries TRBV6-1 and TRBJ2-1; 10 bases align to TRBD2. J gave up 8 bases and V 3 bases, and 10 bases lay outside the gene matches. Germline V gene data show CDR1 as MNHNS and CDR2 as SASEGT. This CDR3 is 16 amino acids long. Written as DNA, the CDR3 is TGTGCCAGCAGTGATGGACTAGCGGTTATTTTCGATGAGCAGTTCTTC. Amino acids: CASSDGLAVIFDEQFF.

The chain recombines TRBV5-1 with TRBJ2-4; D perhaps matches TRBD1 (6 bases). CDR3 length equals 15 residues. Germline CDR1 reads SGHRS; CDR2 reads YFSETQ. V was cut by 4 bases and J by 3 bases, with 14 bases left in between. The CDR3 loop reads CASSADGQNKNIQYF. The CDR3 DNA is TGCGCCAGCAGCGCGGACGGACAGAACAAAAACATTCAGTACTTC.

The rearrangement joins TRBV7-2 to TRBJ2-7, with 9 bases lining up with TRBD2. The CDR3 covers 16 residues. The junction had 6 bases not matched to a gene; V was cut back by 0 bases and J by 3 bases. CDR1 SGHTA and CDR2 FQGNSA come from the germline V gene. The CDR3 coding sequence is TGTGCCAGCAGCTTAGCTAGCGGGAGCTCCTTCTACGAGCAGTACTTC. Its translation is CASSLASGSSFYEQYF.

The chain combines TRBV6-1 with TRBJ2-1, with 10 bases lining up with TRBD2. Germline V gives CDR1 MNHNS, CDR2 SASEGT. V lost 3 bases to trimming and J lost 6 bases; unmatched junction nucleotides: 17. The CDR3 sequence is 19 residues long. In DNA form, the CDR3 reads TGTGCCAGCAGTGATGCCGGGACTAGCGACCCTTTGGGGCTCAATGAGCAGTTCTTC. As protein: CASSDAGTSDPLGLNEQFF.

The CDR3 bases are TGTGCCAGCAGTCGACAGGGGTGGAACGAGCAGTACTTC. Amino acid sequence: CASSRQGWNEQYF. The chain has TRBV6-6 and TRBJ2-7; 8 positions match TRBD1. CDR1 and CDR2 (germline): MNHNY, SVGAGI (reference sequence). Trimming at V came to 5 bases and at J to 5 bases, leaving 5 bases not matched to a gene. The CDR3 has 13 residues.

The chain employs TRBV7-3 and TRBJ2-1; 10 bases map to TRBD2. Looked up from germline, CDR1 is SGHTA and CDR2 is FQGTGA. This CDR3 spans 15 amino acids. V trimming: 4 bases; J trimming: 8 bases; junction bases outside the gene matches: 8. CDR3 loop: CASSSQAGGGDEQFF. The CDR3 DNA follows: TGTGCCAGCAGCTCTCAAGCGGGAGGGGGTGATGAGCAGTTCTTC.

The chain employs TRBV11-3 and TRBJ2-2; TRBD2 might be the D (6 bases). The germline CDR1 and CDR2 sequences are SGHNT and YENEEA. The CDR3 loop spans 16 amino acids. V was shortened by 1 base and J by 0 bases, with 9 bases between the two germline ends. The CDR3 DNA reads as TGTGCCAGCAGCTTAGTTCGGGGGACGAACACCGGGGAGCTGTTTTTT. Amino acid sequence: CASSLVRGTNTGELFF. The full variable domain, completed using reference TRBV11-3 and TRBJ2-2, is EAGVVQSPRYKIIEKKQPVAFWCNPISGHNTLYWYLQNLGQGPELLIRYENEEAVDDSQLPKDRFSAERLKGVDSTLKIQPAELGDSAVYLCASSLVRGTNTGELFFGEGSRLTVL.

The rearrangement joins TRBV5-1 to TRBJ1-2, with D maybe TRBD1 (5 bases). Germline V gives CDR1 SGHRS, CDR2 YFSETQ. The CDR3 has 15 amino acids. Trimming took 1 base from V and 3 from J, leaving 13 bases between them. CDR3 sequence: CASSLTGWGDYGYTF. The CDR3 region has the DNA TGCGCCAGCAGCTTGACCGGTTGGGGGGACTATGGCTACACCTTC.

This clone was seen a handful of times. CDR3 DNA sequence: TGTGCCAGCAGACCGACAGGTTCTGGGAACACTGAAGCTTTCTTT. It is translated as CASRPTGSGNTEAFF. V is TRBV14 and J is TRBJ1-1, with TRBD1 as a possible D gene (6 bases). The V gene's germline CDR1 is SGHDN and CDR2 FVKESK. CDR3 length: 15 amino acids. Trimming left V 6 bases short and J 1 base short, with 15 bases between.

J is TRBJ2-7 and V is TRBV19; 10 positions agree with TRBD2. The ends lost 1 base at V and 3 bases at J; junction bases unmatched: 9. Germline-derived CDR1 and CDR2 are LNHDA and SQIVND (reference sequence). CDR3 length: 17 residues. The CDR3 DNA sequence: TGTGCCAGTAGTATAGGATGGTTGGCTAGCGGGAGCTACGAGCAGTACTTC. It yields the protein CASSIGWLASGSYEQYF.

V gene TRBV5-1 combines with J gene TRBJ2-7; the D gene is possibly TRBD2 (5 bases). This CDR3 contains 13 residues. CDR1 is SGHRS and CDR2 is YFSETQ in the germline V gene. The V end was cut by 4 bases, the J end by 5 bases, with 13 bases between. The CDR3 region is CASSHGLIDEQYF. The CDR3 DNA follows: TGCGCCAGCAGCCACGGACTCATCGACGAGCAGTACTTC.

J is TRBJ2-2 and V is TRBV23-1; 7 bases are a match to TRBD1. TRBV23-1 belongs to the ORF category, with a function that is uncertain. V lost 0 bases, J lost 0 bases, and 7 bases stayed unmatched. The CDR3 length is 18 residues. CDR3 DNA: TGCGCCAGCAGTCAATCTAAGGGCAGGGGGTCGAACACCGGGGAGCTGTTTTTT. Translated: CASSQSKGRGSNTGELFF.

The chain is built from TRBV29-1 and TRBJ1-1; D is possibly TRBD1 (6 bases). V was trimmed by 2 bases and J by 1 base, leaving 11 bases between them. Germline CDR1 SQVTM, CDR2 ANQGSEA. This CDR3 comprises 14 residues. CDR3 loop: CSVESGHQNTEAFF. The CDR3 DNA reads TGCAGCGTTGAATCGGGACACCAGAACACTGAAGCTTTCTTT.

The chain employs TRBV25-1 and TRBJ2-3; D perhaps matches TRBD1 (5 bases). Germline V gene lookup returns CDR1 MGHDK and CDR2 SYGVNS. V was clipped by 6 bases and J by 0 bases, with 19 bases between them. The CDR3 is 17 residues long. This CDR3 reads CASSQPSRVGSTDTQYF. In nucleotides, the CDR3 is TGTGCCAGCAGCCAACCAAGCAGGGTGGGCAGCACAGATACGCAGTATTTT.

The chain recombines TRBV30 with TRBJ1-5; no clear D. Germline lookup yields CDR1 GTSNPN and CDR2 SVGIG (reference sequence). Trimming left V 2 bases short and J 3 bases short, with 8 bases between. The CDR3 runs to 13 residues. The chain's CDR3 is CAWSTQDNQPQHF. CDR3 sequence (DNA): TGTGCCTGGAGTACCCAGGACAATCAGCCCCAGCATTTT.

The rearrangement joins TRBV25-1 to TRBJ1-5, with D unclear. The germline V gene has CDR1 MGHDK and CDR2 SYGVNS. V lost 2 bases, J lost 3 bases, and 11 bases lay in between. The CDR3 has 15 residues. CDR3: CASSEPGDPNQPQHF. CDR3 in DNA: TGTGCCAGCAGTGAACCGGGAGACCCCAATCAGCCCCAGCATTTT.

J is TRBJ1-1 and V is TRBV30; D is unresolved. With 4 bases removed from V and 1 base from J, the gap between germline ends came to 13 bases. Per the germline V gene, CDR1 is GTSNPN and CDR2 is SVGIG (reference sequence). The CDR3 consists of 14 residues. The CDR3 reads CAWKKREGNTEAFF. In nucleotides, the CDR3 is TGTGCCTGGAAGAAACGGGAGGGGAACACTGAAGCTTTCTTT.

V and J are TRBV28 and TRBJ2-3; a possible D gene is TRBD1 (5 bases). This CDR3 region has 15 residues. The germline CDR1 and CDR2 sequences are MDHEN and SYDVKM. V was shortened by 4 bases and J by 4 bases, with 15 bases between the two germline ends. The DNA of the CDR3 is TGTGCCAGCAGTTCCTCCCAGGGCTGGTCAGATACGCAGTATTTT. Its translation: CASSSSQGWSDTQYF.

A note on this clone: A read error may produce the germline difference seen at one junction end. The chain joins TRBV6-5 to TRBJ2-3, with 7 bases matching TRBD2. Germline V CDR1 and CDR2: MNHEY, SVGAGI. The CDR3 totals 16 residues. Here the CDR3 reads CASSYWRGRYTDTQYF. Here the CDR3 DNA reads TGTGCCAGCAGCTACTGGCGGGGGAGGTACACAGATACGCAGTATTTT.

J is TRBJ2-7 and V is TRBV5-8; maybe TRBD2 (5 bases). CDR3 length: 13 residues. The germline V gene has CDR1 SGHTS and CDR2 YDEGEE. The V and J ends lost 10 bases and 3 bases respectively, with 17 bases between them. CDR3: CAGGLAGNYEQYF. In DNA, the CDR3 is TGTGCCGGTGGTCTAGCAGGAAACTACGAGCAGTACTTC.

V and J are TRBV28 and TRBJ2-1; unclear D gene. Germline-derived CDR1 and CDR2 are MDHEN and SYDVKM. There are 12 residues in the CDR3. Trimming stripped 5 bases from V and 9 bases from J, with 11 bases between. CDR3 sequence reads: CASSVEPSEQFF. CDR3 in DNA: TGTGCCAGCAGTGTCGAGCCTTCTGAGCAGTTCTTC.

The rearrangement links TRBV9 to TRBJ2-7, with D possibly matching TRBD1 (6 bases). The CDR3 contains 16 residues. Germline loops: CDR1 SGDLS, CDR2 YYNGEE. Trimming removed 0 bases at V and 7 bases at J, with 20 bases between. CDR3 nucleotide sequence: TGTGCCAGCAGCGTAGGGTCGGGGTGGGGGCTGGAGGAGCAGTACTTC. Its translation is CASSVGSGWGLEEQYF.

The CDR3 DNA follows: TGCGCCAGCAGCTTGGAGGGTAGGGGATTGAACACTGAAGCTTTCTTT. This encodes CASSLEGRGLNTEAFF. The chain carries TRBV5-1 and TRBJ1-1; possible D gene TRBD1, 5 bases. The germline V gene encodes CDR1 SGHRS and CDR2 YFSETQ. V lost 0 bases and J lost 0, with 12 bases in between. CDR3 size: 16 residues.